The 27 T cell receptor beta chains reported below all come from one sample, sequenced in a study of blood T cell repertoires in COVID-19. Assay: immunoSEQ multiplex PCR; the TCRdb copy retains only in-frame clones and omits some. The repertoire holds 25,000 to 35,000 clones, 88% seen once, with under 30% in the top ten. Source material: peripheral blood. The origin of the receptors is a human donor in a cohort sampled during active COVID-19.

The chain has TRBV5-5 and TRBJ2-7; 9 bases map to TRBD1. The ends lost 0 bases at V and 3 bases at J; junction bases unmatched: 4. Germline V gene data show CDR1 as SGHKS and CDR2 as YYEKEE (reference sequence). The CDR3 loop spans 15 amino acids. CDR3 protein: CASSLVGQGFYEQYF. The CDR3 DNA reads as TGTGCCAGCAGCTTGGTGGGACAGGGTTTCTACGAGCAGTACTTC.

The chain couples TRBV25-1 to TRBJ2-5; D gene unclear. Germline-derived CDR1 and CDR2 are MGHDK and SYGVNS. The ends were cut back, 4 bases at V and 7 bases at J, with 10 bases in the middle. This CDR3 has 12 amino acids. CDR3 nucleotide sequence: TGTGCCAGCAGTGCAAAAACCGGGACCCAGTACTTC. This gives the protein CASSAKTGTQYF. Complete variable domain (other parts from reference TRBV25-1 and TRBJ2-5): EADIYQTPRYLVIGTGKKITLECSQTMGHDKMYWYQQDPGMELHLIHYSYGVNSTEKGDLSSESTVSRIRTEHFPLTLESARPSHTSQYLCASSAKTGTQYFGPGTRLLVL.

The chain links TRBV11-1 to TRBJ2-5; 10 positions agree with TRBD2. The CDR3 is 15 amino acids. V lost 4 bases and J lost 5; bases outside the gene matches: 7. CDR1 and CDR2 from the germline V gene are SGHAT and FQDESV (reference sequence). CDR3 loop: CASSSGTSARETQYF. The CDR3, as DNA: TGTGCCAGCAGCTCTGGGACTAGCGCTCGGGAGACCCAGTACTTC. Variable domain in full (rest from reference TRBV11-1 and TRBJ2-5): EAEVAQSPRYKITEKSQAVAFWCDPISGHATLYWYRQILGQGPELLVQFQDESVVDDSQLPKDRFSAERLKGVDSTLKIQPAELGDSAMYLCASSSGTSARETQYFGPGTRLLVL.

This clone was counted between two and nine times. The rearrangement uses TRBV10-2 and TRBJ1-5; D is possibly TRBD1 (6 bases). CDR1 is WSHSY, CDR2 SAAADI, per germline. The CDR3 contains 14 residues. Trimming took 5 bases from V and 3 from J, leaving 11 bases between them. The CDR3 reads CASSWTALNQPQHF. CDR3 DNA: TGCGCCAGCAGTTGGACAGCCCTCAATCAGCCCCAGCATTTT.

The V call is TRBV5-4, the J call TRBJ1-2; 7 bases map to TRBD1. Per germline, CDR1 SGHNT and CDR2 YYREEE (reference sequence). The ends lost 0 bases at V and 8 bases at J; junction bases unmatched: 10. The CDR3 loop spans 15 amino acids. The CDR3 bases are TGTGCCAGCAGCTTGGATTGGGACAGCGACGGGGGCTACACCTTC. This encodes CASSLDWDSDGGYTF.

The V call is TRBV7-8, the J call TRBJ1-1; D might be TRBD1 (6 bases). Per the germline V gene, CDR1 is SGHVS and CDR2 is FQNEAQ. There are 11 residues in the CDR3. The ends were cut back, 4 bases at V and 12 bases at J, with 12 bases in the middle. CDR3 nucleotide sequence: TGTGCCAGCAGCTCGGGGGGGGCGCCTTTCTTT. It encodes CASSSGGAPFF.

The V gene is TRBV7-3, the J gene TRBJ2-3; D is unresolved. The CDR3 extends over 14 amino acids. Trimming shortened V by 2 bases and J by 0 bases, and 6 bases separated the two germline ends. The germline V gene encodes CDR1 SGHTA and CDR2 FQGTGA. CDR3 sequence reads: CASSLSGSTDTQYF. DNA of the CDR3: TGTGCCAGCAGCTTATCTGGCAGCACAGATACGCAGTATTTT. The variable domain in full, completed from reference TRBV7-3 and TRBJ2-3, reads GAGVSQTPSNKVTEKGKYVELRCDPISGHTALYWYRQSLGQGPEFLIYFQGTGAADDSGLPNDRFFAVRPEGSVSTLKIQRTERGDSAVYLCASSLSGSTDTQYFGPGTRLTVL.

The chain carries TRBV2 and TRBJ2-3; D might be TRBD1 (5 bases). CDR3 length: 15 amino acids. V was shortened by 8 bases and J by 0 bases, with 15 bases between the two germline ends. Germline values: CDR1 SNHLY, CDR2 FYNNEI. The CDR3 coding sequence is TGTGCCAGCGGCTTGGGGCGAGTTAGCACAGATACGCAGTATTTT. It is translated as CASGLGRVSTDTQYF.

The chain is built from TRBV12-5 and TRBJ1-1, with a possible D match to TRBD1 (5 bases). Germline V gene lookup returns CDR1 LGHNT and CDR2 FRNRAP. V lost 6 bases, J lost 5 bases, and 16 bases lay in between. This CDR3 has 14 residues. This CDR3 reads CASGDKGVWTEAFF. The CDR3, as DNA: TGTGCTAGTGGCGATAAAGGGGTATGGACTGAAGCTTTCTTT.

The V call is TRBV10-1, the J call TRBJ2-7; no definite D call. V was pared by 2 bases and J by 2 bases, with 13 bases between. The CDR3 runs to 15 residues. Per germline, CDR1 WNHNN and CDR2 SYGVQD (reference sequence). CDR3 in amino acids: CASSEVRVVTYEQYF. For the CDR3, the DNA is TGCGCCAGCAGTGAGGTCCGGGTCGTCACCTACGAGCAGTACTTC.

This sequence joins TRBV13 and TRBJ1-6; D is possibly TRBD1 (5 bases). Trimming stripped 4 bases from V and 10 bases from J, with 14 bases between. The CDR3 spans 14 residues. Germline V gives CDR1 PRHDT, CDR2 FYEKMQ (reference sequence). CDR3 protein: CASSSPRDQSPLHF. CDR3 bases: TGTGCCAGCAGCTCACCCAGGGATCAGTCACCCCTCCACTTT.

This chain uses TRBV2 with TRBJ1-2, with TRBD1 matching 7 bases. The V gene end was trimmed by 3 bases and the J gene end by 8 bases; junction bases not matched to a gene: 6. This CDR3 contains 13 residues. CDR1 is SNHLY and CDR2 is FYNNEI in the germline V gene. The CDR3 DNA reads TGTGCCAGCAGTGAGGCCAGGGGGAGAGGCTACACCTTC. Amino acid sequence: CASSEARGRGYTF.

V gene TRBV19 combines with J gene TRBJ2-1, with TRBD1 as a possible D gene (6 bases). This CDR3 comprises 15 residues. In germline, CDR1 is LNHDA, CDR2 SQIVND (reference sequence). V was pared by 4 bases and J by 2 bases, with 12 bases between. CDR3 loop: CASSKLKGAYNEQFF. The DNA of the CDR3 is TGTGCCAGTAGTAAGTTGAAGGGGGCCTACAATGAGCAGTTCTTC.

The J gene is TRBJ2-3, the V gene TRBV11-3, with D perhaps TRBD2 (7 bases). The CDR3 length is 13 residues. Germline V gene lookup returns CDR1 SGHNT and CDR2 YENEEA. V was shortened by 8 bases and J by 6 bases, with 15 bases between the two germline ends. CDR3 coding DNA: TGTGCCAGCCGTGGGGGGGCGGGTGATACGCAGTATTTT. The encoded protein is CASRGGAGDTQYF. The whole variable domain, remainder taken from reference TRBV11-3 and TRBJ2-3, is EAGVVQSPRYKIIEKKQPVAFWCNPISGHNTLYWYLQNLGQGPELLIRYENEEAVDDSQLPKDRFSAERLKGVDSTLKIQPAELGDSAVYLCASRGGAGDTQYFGPGTRLTVL.

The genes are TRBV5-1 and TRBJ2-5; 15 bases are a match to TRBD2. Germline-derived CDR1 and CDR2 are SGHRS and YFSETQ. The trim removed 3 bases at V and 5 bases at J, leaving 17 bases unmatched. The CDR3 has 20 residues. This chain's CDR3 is CASSSSWTSGGASPLETQYF. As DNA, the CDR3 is TGCGCCAGCAGCTCCTCCTGGACTAGCGGGGGGGCCAGCCCCTTGGAGACCCAGTACTTC. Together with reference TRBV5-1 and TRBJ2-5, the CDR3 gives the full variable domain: KAGVTQTPRYLIKTRGQQVTLSCSPISGHRSVSWYQQTPGQGLQFLFEYFSETQRNKGNFPGRFSGRQFSNSRSEMNVSTLELGDSALYLCASSSSWTSGGASPLETQYFGPGTRLLVL.

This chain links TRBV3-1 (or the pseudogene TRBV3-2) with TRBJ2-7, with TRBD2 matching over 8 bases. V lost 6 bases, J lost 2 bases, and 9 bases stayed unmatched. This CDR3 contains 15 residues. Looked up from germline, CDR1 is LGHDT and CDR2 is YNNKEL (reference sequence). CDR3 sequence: CASSEGSGVTYEQYF. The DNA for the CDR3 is TGTGCCAGCAGTGAAGGTAGCGGGGTAACCTACGAGCAGTACTTC.

CDR3 DNA: TGTGCCAGCAGCACCCGGGACAGCCATAGCAATCAGCCCCAGCATTTT. This codes for CASSTRDSHSNQPQHF. The chain carries TRBV7-4 and TRBJ1-5; 7 nucleotides align to TRBD1. Per the germline V gene, CDR1 is SGHVT and CDR2 is SQSDAQ. The J segment lost 0 bases and the V segment lost 5 bases, leaving 7 bases of the junction unmatched. CDR3 size: 16 residues.

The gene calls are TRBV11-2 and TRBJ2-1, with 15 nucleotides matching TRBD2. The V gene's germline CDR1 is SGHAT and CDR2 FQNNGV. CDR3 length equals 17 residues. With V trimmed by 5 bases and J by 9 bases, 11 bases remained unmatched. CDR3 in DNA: TGTGCCAGCAGCGCCCGACTGGGACTAGCGGGGGGAGGTGAGCAGTTCTTC. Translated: CASSARLGLAGGGEQFF.

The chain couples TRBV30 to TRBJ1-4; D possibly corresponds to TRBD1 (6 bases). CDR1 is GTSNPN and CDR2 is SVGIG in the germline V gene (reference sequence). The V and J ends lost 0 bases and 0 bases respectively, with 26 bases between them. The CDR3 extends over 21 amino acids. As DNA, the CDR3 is TGTGCCTGGAGTGTATTCCAGGGGTTAGTCAGTTCGGCCGCAACTAATGAAAAACTGTTTTTT. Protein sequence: CAWSVFQGLVSSAATNEKLFF.

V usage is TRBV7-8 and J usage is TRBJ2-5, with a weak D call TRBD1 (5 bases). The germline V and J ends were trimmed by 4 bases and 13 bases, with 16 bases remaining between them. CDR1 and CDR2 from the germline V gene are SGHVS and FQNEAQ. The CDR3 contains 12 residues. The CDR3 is CASSSQGAPGYF. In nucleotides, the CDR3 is TGTGCCAGCAGCTCTCAAGGGGCCCCCGGGTACTTC.

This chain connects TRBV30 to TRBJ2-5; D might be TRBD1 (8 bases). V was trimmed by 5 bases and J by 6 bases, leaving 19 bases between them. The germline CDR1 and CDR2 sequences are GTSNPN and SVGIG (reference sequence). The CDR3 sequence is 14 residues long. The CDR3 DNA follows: TGTGCCTGGTCAACAGGGGGAGGGAAGAAGACCCAGTACTTC. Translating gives CAWSTGGGKKTQYF. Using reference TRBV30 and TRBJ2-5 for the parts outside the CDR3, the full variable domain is SQTIHQWPATLVQPVGSPLSLECTVEGTSNPNLYWYRQAAGRGLQLLFYSVGIGQISSEVPQNLSASRPQDRQFILSSKKLLLSDSGFYLCAWSTGGGKKTQYFGPGTRLLVL.

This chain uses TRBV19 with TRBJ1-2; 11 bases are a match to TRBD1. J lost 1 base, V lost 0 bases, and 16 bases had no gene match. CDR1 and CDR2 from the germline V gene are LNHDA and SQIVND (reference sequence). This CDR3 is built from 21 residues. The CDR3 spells CASSIDRQAGQGEDFNYGYTF. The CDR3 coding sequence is TGTGCCAGTAGTATAGATCGGCAGGCGGGACAGGGGGAGGATTTTAACTATGGCTACACCTTC.

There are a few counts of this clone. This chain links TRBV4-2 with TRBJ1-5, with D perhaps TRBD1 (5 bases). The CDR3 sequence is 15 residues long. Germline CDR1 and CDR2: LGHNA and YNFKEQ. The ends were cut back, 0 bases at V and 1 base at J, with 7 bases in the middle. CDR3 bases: TGTGCCAGCAGCCAAGAAGACAGAAGCAATCAGCCCCAGCATTTT. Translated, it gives CASSQEDRSNQPQHF.

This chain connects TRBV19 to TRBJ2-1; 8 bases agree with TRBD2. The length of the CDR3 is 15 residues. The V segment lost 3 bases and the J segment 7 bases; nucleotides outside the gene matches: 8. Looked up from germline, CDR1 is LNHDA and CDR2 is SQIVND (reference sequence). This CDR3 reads CASSMPGGARNEQFF. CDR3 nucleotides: TGTGCCAGTAGTATGCCCGGGGGGGCGAGGAATGAGCAGTTCTTC.

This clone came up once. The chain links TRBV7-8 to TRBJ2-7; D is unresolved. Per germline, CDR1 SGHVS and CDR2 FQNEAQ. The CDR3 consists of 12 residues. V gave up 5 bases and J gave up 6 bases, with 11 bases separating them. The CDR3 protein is CASSATGGEQYF. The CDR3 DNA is TGTGCCAGCAGCGCCACCGGCGGCGAGCAGTACTTC. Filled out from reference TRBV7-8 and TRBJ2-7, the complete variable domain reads GAGVSQSPRYKVAKRGQDVALRCDPISGHVSLFWYQQALGQGPEFLTYFQNEAQLDKSGLPSDRFFAERPEGSVSTLKIQRTQQEDSAVYLCASSATGGEQYFGPGTRLTVT.

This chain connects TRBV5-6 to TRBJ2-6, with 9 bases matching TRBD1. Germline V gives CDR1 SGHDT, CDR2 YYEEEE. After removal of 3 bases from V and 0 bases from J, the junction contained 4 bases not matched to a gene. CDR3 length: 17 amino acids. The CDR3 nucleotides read TGTGCCAGCAGCTGGGGACAGGGAGCCTCTGGGGCCAACGTCCTGACTTTC. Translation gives CASSWGQGASGANVLTF.

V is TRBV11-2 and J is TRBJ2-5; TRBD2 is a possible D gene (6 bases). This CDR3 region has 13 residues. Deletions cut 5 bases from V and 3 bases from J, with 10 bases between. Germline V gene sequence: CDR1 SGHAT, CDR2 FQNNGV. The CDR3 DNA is TGTGCCAGCAGCAAGACTAGGGAAGAGACCCAGTACTTC. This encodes CASSKTREETQYF.